This TCR beta chain originates from a study of OX40 agonist ivuxolimab in advanced cancers. Study-wide context: Patients received the agonistic anti-OX40 (CD134) antibody ivuxolimab. Aged about 20 to 80 with a mean of roughly 65 years, they were roughly 83% male. Overall study findings and caveats: Clonal expansion was among the lowest in partial responders at 0.1-3.0 mg/kg, especially CD8+.

The germline V gene encodes CDR1 SGHTA and CDR2 FQGTGA. The V gene lost 2 bases and the J gene lost 3 bases, with 3 bases spanning the gap. This CDR3 spans 12 amino acids. TCRdb keeps only in-frame clones here, not all; method: immunoSEQ multiplex PCR. Of about 90,000 clones in the sample, about 90% were seen once. Comments on this clone: Antigen: not known.

The chain joins TRBV7-3 to TRBJ2-3; D gene ambiguous. The sample here was CD4+ or CD8+ T cells sorted from blood, taken in a trial of the OX40 agonist ivuxolimab. The source is an adult with an advanced solid tumor such as melanoma, head and neck, liver or kidney cancer. CDR3 DNA: TGTGCCAGCAGCTTAGGGACAGATACGCAGTATTTT. This codes for CASSLGTDTQYF.